These 32 T cell receptor beta chains came from one sample sequenced in a study of blood T cell repertoires in COVID-19. The repertoire was sequenced with immunoSEQ multiplex PCR; TCRdb's copy has only in-frame clones and lacks some. The sample lists about 210,000 clones; roughly four fifths were seen once. The source material was peripheral blood. The receptors shown here come from a woman in her 40s with acute or convalescent COVID-19.

The CDR3 bases are TGTGCTAGTGGTTTGGTAACAGGGGACATGAACACTGAAGCTTTCTTT. It translates to CASGLVTGDMNTEAFF. The rearrangement uses TRBV12-5 and TRBJ1-1; TRBD1 aligns across 7 bases. The germline gives CDR1 LGHNT, CDR2 FRNRAP. V lost 0 bases and J lost 0; bases outside the gene matches: 4. The CDR3 covers 16 residues. The whole variable domain, filled in from reference TRBV12-5 and TRBJ1-1, reads DARVTQTPRHKVTEMGQEVTMRCQPILGHNTVFWYRQTMMQGLELLAYFRNRAPLDDSGMPKDRFSAEMPDATLATLKIQPSEPRDSAVYFCASGLVTGDMNTEAFFGQGTRLTVV.

Only one count was recorded for this clone. The rearrangement uses TRBV10-3 and TRBJ2-2; 12 nucleotides agree with TRBD2. V gave up 7 bases and J gave up 0 bases; unmatched junction bases: 3. Germline V CDR1 and CDR2: ENHRY, SYGVKD. The CDR3 spans 16 residues. The CDR3 DNA sequence: TGTGCCATCACTAGGACTAGCGGGGCGAACACCGGGGAGCTGTTTTTT. It translates to CAITRTSGANTGELFF.

The rearrangement uses TRBV15 and TRBJ1-2; D perhaps matches TRBD1 (5 bases). Trimming removed 7 bases from V and 4 bases from J, with 13 bases in between. Germline loops: CDR1 LNHNV, CDR2 YYDKDF (reference sequence). This CDR3 comprises 13 residues. CDR3 amino acids: CATTPRGTYGYTF. The DNA of the CDR3 is TGTGCCACCACCCCCCGGGGGACCTATGGCTACACCTTC.

V is TRBV19 and J is TRBJ2-1, with 8 bases fitting TRBD1. The germline CDR1 and CDR2 sequences are LNHDA and SQIVND (reference sequence). The CDR3 is made up of 15 amino acids. Trimming took 4 bases from V and 8 from J; bases not matched to a gene: 10. The DNA for the CDR3 is TGTGCCAGTAGTAGAGACAGGGGAGAGGGGGATGAGCAGTTCTTC. It translates to CASSRDRGEGDEQFF.

The chain recombines TRBV5-1 with TRBJ2-2; D may be TRBD1 (6 bases). Trimming cost V 1 base and J 1 base, with 8 bases left between them. The CDR3 spans 15 residues. The germline gives CDR1 SGHRS, CDR2 YFSETQ. CDR3 sequence reads: CASSLMGQNTGELFF. DNA for the CDR3: TGCGCCAGCAGCTTGATGGGACAGAACACCGGGGAGCTGTTTTTT.

The chain couples TRBV10-3 to TRBJ2-2; TRBD1 might be the D (6 bases). Germline V lookup: CDR1 ENHRY, CDR2 SYGVKD. There are 16 residues in the CDR3. Deletions cut 7 bases from V and 3 bases from J, with 18 bases between. CDR3: CAIKLQGWEDTGELFF. The DNA of the CDR3 is TGTGCCATCAAACTTCAGGGGTGGGAAGACACCGGGGAGCTGTTTTTT.

This chain uses TRBV7-8 with TRBJ1-1; weak D call: TRBD1 (5 bases). The CDR3 is 14 amino acids. V lost 0 bases, J lost 10 bases, and 15 bases lay in between. Germline V gene data show CDR1 as SGHVS and CDR2 as FQNEAQ. In DNA, the CDR3 is TGTGCCAGCAGCTTAGCTGGAGCCTGGGGGGGAGCTTTCTTT. Translating gives CASSLAGAWGGAFF.

V usage is TRBV11-2 and J usage is TRBJ1-6; 10 bases match TRBD1. The CDR3 runs 16 residues. CDR1 is SGHAT and CDR2 is FQNNGV in the germline V gene. With 1 base clipped from V and 11 bases from J, the junction kept 8 bases outside the gene matches. CDR3 bases: TGTGCCAGCAGCTTAGGCGCCGGGACAGGGGTGGCACCCCTCCACTTT. Amino acids: CASSLGAGTGVAPLHF.

The V call is TRBV6-5, the J call TRBJ1-3; the D is unclear. CDR1 is MNHEY and CDR2 is SVGAGI in the germline V gene. The CDR3 consists of 16 residues. Trimming cost V 0 bases and J 2 bases, with 11 bases left between them. Here the CDR3 DNA reads TGTGCCAGCAGTTACTCCCGACAAGCCACTGGAAACACCATATATTTT. This translates into CASSYSRQATGNTIYF.

The chain has TRBV19 and TRBJ2-6; 8 bases match TRBD2. V was clipped by 6 bases and J by 5 bases; unmatched bases: 9. The germline CDR1 and CDR2 sequences are LNHDA and SQIVND (reference sequence). The CDR3 is 16 amino acids. CDR3: CASSAPGLGRANVLTF. CDR3 DNA sequence: TGTGCCAGTAGCGCTCCGGGACTAGGACGGGCCAACGTCCTGACTTTC.

The J gene is TRBJ2-1, the V gene TRBV10-2, with a tentative D call TRBD2 (5 bases). The V end was cut by 7 bases, the J end by 2 bases, with 9 bases between. The CDR3 totals 13 residues. Per the germline V gene, CDR1 is WSHSY and CDR2 is SAAADI. The CDR3 sequence: CASNSEAYNEQFF. The CDR3 bases are TGCGCCAGCAATTCGGAGGCCTACAATGAGCAGTTCTTC.

The chain carries TRBV7-2 and TRBJ2-3; TRBD2 matches at 7 bases. The V gene's germline CDR1 is SGHTA and CDR2 FQGNSA. The V and J ends lost 5 bases and 7 bases, in that order; junction bases with no gene match: 6. The CDR3 covers 13 residues. The CDR3 loop reads CASSPAGRNTQYF. CDR3 DNA: TGTGCCAGCAGCCCAGCGGGGCGAAATACGCAGTATTTT.

The CDR3 nucleotides are TGTGCCAGCAGCTTGGAGCAGGCAGACAATGAGCAGTTCTTC. Translation gives CASSLEQADNEQFF. This chain joins TRBV5-4 and TRBJ2-1; D ambiguous. CDR1 is SGHNT, CDR2 YYREEE, per germline (reference sequence). The CDR3 runs to 14 residues. V gave up 0 bases and J gave up 5 bases, with 9 bases separating them.

The chain recombines TRBV30 with TRBJ1-2; TRBD1 is a possible D gene (5 bases). Between the trimmed V and J ends, which lost 8 bases and 4 bases, there was a span of 11 bases. The CDR3 runs to 11 residues. Germline assignment: CDR1 GTSNPN and CDR2 SVGIG (reference sequence). The CDR3 region has the DNA TGTGCCCAGGGTAGAGGCTATGGCTACACCTTC. This gives the protein CAQGRGYGYTF.

The chain joins TRBV4-1 to TRBJ2-1, with TRBD1 identical over 9 bases. Looked up from germline, CDR1 is MGHRA and CDR2 is YSYEKL. CDR3 length: 13 residues. J lost 8 bases, V lost 6 bases, and 5 bases had no gene match. CDR3 DNA sequence: TGCGCCAGCAGTTCAACAGGGGGCTATGAGCAGTTCTTC. Translated: CASSSTGGYEQFF.

CDR3 residues: CASSLRLAGGAGELFF. Written as DNA, the CDR3 is TGCGCCAGCAGCTTGAGACTAGCGGGAGGTGCCGGGGAGCTGTTTTTT. The rearrangement uses TRBV5-1 and TRBJ2-2; 13 positions agree with TRBD2. In germline, CDR1 is SGHRS, CDR2 YFSETQ. V shed 1 base and J 6 bases; nucleotides not matched to a gene: 3. The CDR3 totals 16 residues.

The chain combines TRBV18 with TRBJ2-2, with D possibly TRBD2 on 6 matching bases. Germline CDR1 and CDR2: KGHSH and LQKENI. The CDR3 contains 15 residues. Trimming cost V 2 bases and J 6 bases, with 13 bases left between them. Here the CDR3 reads CASSPTTSPPGELFF. The CDR3 coding sequence is TGTGCCAGCTCACCAACGACTAGTCCCCCCGGGGAGCTGTTTTTT.

The V and J genes are TRBV14 and TRBJ2-1, with TRBD2 matching over 7 bases. The CDR3 extends over 14 amino acids. V shed 3 bases and J 7 bases; nucleotides not matched to a gene: 6. The germline V gene encodes CDR1 SGHDN and CDR2 FVKESK. The CDR3 sequence is CASSHGLVRNEQFF. CDR3 coding DNA: TGTGCCAGCAGCCACGGACTAGTGAGGAATGAGCAGTTCTTC.

For this clone: Other DNA variants within this sample encode the same CDR3. The gene calls are TRBV6-5 and TRBJ2-3; 8 nucleotides agree with TRBD1. The CDR3 has 14 residues. CDR1 is MNHEY and CDR2 is SVGAGI in the germline V gene. Trimming removed 4 bases from V and 2 bases from J; junction bases left unmatched: 2. CDR3 amino acids: CASSSGGSTDTQYF. The CDR3 nucleotides read TGTGCCAGCAGTTCAGGGGGCTCCACAGATACGCAGTATTTT.

The gene calls are TRBV7-2 and TRBJ1-1; TRBD1 might be the D (5 bases). Trimming cost V 6 bases and J 3 bases, with 20 bases left between them. Germline V gives CDR1 SGHTA, CDR2 FQGNSA. The length of the CDR3 is 16 residues. CDR3 sequence: CASRLTTGFMDTEAFF. The DNA for the CDR3 is TGTGCCAGCAGACTAACAACAGGTTTCATGGACACTGAAGCTTTCTTT.

This rearrangement joins TRBV5-6 to TRBJ2-1; possibly TRBD2 for D (7 bases). V dropped 1 base and J dropped 14 bases, with 16 bases sitting between them. The germline V gene encodes CDR1 SGHDT and CDR2 YYEEEE. The CDR3 covers 13 residues. The CDR3 DNA reads as TGTGCCAGCAGCTTGTGGGAAGGGAGGGGGGAGTTCTTC. Translating it yields CASSLWEGRGEFF.

This chain connects TRBV24-1 to TRBJ2-1; D is perhaps TRBD2 (5 bases). Trimming took 4 bases from V and 8 from J, leaving 23 bases between them. This CDR3 has 17 residues. Germline CDR1 is KGHDR and CDR2 is SFDVKD. The DNA of the CDR3 is TGTGCCACCAGTGACCCCGGGGTTGGCCCCCCCACATATGAGCAGTTCTTC. It translates to CATSDPGVGPPTYEQFF.

This chain joins TRBV11-1 and TRBJ2-1; a possible D gene is TRBD2 (5 bases). The germline CDR1 and CDR2 sequences are SGHAT and FQDESV (reference sequence). The CDR3 has 16 residues. V lost 2 bases and J lost 12, with 23 bases in between. The CDR3 loop is CASSLSSLAQRSGQFF. The DNA for the CDR3 is TGTGCCAGCAGCTTAAGTTCCCTAGCTCAAAGAAGTGGGCAGTTCTTC.

This clone has just one count. V usage is TRBV4-1 and J usage is TRBJ1-2; 11 bases agree with TRBD1. The V gene's germline CDR1 is MGHRA and CDR2 YSYEKL. There are 15 residues in the CDR3. J gave up 6 bases and V 0 bases, and 3 bases lay outside the gene matches. CDR3 in amino acids: CASSQERTGGHGYTF. As DNA, the CDR3 is TGCGCCAGCAGCCAAGAGCGGACAGGGGGCCATGGCTACACCTTC.

V usage is TRBV5-6 and J usage is TRBJ2-3; D not certain. Trimming left V 2 bases short and J 2 bases short, with 6 bases between. CDR3 length: 13 amino acids. Germline values: CDR1 SGHDT, CDR2 YYEEEE. The CDR3 here is CASSFQSTDTQYF. The CDR3, as DNA: TGTGCCAGCAGCTTCCAGTCCACAGATACGCAGTATTTT. The variable domain in full, with the rest retrieved from reference TRBV5-6 and TRBJ2-3, is DAGVTQSPTHLIKTRGQQVTLRCSPKSGHDTVSWYQQALGQGPQFIFQYYEEEERQRGNFPDRFSGHQFPNYSSELNVNALLLGDSALYLCASSFQSTDTQYFGPGTRLTVL.

The V and J genes are TRBV23-1 and TRBJ1-4; 7 positions match TRBD1. TRBV23-1 is assigned to the ORF class and has an uncertain function. The CDR3 runs 12 residues. The J segment lost 2 bases and the V segment lost 9 bases, leaving 0 bases of the junction unmatched. The CDR3 spells CARQGTNEKLFF. CDR3 DNA: TGCGCCAGACAGGGGACTAATGAAAAACTGTTTTTT.

The chain carries TRBV29-1 and TRBJ2-7, with a possible D match to TRBD1 (6 bases). V was pared by 7 bases and J by 3 bases, with 16 bases between. Germline V gives CDR1 SQVTM, CDR2 ANQGSEA. CDR3 length equals 13 residues. The CDR3 here is CSASGVNLYEQYF. The CDR3 nucleotides read TGCAGCGCATCAGGGGTAAACCTCTACGAGCAGTACTTC.

This chain joins TRBV27 and TRBJ2-1; weak D call: TRBD2 (6 bases). CDR1 and CDR2 from the germline V gene are MNHEY and SMNVEV (reference sequence). Trimming shortened V by 5 bases and J by 6 bases, and 14 bases separated the two germline ends. There are 14 residues in the CDR3. CDR3 DNA sequence: TGTGCCAGCAGTCTGGACGTGGGGGGCAATGAGCAGTTCTTC. It is translated as CASSLDVGGNEQFF.

The chain couples TRBV4-2 to TRBJ2-3; a possible D gene is TRBD1 (6 bases). The CDR3 length is 15 residues. V was pared by 0 bases and J by 3 bases, with 10 bases between. Germline V CDR1 and CDR2: LGHNA, YNFKEQ. In nucleotides, the CDR3 is TGTGCCAGCAGCCAAGATGGGCAGGGGACAGATACGCAGTATTTT. Its translation: CASSQDGQGTDTQYF.

The V and J genes are TRBV29-1 and TRBJ2-7; 8 bases align to TRBD2. CDR3 length equals 13 residues. Germline assignment: CDR1 SQVTM and CDR2 ANQGSEA. Trimming took 5 bases from V and 1 from J; bases not matched to a gene: 4. As DNA, the CDR3 is TGCAGCGTTAGCGGGAGTTGGTCCTACGAGCAGTACTTC. Its translation: CSVSGSWSYEQYF.

The V gene is TRBV5-1, the J gene TRBJ2-3; possible D gene TRBD2, 5 bases. The germline V gene has CDR1 SGHRS and CDR2 YFSETQ. This CDR3 spans 16 amino acids. V shed 0 bases and J shed 2 bases, with 13 bases lying between them. The CDR3 protein is CASSLAPTGNTDTQYF. The CDR3 bases are TGCGCCAGCAGCTTGGCACCTACGGGGAACACAGATACGCAGTATTTT.

V gene TRBV18 combines with J gene TRBJ2-2; D is unclear. Trimming cost V 4 bases and J 0 bases, with 12 bases left between them. The germline V gene encodes CDR1 KGHSH and CDR2 LQKENI. The CDR3 runs 16 residues. CDR3 bases: TGTGCCAGCTCACTGGGTTCGGGTCCGAACACCGGGGAGCTGTTTTTT. Translation gives CASSLGSGPNTGELFF. The full variable domain, rest sourced from reference TRBV18 and TRBJ2-2, is NAGVMQNPRHLVRRRGQEARLRCSPMKGHSHVYWYRQLPEEGLKFMVYLQKENIIDESGMPKERFSAEFPKEGPSILRIQQVVRGDSAAYFCASSLGSGPNTGELFFGEGSRLTVL.